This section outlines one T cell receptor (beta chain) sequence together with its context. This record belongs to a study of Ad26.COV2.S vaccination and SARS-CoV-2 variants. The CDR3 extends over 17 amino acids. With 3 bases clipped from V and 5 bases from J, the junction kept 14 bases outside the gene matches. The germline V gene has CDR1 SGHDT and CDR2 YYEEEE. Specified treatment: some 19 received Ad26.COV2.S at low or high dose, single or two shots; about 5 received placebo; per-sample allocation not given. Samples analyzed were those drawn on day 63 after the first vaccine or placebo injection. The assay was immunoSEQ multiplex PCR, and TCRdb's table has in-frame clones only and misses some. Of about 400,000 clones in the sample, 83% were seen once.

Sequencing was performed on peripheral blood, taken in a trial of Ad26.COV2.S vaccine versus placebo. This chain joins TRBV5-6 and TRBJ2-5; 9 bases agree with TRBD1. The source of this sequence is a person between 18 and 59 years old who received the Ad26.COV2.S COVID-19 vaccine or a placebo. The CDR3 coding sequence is TGTGCCAGCAGCTCCCTCACCCTGGACAGGGGAGCGGAGACCCAGTACTTC. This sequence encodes CASSSLTLDRGAETQYF.